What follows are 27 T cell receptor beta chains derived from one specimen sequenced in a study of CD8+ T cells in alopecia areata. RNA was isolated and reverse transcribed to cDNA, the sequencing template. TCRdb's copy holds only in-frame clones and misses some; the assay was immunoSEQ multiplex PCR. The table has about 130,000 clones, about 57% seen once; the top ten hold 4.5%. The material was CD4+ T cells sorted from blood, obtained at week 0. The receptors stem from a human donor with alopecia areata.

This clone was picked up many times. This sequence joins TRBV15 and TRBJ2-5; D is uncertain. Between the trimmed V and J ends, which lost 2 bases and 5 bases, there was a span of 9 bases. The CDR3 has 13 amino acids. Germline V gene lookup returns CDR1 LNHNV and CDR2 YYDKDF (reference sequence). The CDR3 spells CATSRKKSETQYF. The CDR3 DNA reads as TGTGCCACCAGCAGAAAAAAATCGGAGACCCAGTACTTC.

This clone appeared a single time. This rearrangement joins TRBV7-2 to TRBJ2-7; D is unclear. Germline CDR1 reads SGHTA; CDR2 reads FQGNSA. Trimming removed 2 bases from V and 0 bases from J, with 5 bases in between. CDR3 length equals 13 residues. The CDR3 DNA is TGTGCCAGCAGCTTAAAATTCTCCTACGAGCAGTACTTC. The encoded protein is CASSLKFSYEQYF.

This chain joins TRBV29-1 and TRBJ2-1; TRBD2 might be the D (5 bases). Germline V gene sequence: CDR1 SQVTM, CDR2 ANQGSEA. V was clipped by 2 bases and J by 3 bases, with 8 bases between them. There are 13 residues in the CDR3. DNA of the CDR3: TGCAGCGTTGAAACCGGGATCTACAATGAGCAGTTCTTC. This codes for CSVETGIYNEQFF.

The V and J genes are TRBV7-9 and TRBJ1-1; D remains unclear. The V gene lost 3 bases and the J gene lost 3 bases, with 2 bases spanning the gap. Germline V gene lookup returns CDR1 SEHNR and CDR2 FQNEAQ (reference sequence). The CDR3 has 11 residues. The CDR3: CASSFDTEAFF. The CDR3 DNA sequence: TGTGCCAGCAGCTTTGACACTGAAGCTTTCTTT.

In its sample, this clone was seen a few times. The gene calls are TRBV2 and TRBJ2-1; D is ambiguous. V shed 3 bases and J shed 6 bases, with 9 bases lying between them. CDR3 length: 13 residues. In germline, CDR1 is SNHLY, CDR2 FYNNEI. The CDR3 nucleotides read TGTGCCAGCAGTGACCAGGTTGGCAATGAGCAGTTCTTC. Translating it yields CASSDQVGNEQFF.

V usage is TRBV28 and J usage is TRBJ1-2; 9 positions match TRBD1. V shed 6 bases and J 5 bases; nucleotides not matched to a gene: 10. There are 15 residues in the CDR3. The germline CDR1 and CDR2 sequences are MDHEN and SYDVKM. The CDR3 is CASSSTGQGFYGYTF. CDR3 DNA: TGTGCCAGCAGCAGCACTGGACAGGGGTTTTATGGCTACACCTTC.

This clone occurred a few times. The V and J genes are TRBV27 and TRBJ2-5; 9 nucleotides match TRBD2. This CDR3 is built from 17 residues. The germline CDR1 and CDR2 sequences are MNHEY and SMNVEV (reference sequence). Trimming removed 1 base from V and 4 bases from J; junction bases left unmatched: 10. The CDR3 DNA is TGTGCCAGCAGTTTATATCCCCAGCGGGAGGTTGGAGAGACCCAGTACTTC. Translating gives CASSLYPQREVGETQYF.

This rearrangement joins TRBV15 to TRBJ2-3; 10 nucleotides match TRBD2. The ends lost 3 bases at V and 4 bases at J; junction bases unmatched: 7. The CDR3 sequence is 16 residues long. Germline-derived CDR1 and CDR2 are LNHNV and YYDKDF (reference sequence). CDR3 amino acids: CATSSFEREGSDTQYF. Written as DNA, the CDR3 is TGTGCCACCAGCAGTTTTGAGCGGGAGGGGTCAGATACGCAGTATTTT.

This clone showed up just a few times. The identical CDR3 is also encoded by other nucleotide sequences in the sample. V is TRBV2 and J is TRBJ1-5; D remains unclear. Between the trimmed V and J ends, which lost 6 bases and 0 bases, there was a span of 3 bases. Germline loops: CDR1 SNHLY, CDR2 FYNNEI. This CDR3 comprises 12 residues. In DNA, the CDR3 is TGTGCCAGCAGGGTTAGCAATCAGCCCCAGCATTTT. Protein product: CASRVSNQPQHF.

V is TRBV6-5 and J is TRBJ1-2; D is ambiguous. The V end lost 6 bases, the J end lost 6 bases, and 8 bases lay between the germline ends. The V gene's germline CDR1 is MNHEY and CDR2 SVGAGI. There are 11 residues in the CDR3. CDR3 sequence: CASSTPDGYTF. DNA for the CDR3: TGTGCCAGCAGCACTCCTGATGGCTACACCTTC.

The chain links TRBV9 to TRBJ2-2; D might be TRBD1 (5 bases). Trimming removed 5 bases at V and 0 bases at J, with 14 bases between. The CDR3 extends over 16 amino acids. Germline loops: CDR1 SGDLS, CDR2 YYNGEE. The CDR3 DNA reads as TGTGCCAGCAGATTAAGTGACAGCACGAACACCGGGGAGCTGTTTTTT. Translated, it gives CASRLSDSTNTGELFF.

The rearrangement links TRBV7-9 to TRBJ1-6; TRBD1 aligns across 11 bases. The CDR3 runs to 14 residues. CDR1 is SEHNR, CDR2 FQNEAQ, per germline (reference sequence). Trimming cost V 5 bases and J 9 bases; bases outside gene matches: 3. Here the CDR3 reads CASSAGTGGSPLHF. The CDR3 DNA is TGTGCCAGCAGCGCAGGGACAGGGGGTTCACCCCTCCACTTT.

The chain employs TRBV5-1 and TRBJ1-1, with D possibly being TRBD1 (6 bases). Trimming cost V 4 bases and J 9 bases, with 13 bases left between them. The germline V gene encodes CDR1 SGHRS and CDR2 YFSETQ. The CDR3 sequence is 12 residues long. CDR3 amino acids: CASSPGGGQAFF. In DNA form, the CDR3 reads TGCGCCAGCAGCCCGGGAGGGGGGCAAGCTTTCTTT.

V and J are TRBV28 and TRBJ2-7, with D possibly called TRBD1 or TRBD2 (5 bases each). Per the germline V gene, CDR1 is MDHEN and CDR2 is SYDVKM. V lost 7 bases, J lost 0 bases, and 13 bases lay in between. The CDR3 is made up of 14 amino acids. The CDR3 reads CASIWDQPSYEQYF. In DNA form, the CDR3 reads TGTGCCAGCATTTGGGACCAACCCTCCTACGAGCAGTACTTC.

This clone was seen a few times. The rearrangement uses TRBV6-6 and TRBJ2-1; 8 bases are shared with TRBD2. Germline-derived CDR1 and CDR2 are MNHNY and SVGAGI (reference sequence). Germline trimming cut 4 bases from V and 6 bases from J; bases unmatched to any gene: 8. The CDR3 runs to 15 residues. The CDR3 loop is CASSSSGGPGNEQFF. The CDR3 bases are TGTGCCAGCAGTTCCTCGGGAGGGCCTGGCAATGAGCAGTTCTTC.

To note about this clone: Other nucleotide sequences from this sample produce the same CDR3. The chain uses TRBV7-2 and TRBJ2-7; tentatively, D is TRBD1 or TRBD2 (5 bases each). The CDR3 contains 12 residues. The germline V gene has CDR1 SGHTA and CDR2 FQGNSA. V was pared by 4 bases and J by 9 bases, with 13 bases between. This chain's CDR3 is CASSSGPMGQYF. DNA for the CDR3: TGTGCCAGCAGCTCGGGACCGATGGGGCAGTACTTC.

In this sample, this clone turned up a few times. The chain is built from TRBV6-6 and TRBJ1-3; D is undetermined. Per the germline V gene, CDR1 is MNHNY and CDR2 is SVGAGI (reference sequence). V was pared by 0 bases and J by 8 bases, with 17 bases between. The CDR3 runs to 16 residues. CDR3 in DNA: TGTGCCAGCAGTTACTCGGTTGCACACAAAGAGGACACCATATATTTT. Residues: CASSYSVAHKEDTIYF.

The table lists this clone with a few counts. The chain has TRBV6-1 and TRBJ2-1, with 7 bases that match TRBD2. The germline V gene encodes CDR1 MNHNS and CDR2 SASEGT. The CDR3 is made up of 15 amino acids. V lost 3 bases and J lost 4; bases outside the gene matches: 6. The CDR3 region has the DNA TGTGCCAGCAGTGATGGGGACTACCCATACAATGAGCAGTTCTTC. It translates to CASSDGDYPYNEQFF.

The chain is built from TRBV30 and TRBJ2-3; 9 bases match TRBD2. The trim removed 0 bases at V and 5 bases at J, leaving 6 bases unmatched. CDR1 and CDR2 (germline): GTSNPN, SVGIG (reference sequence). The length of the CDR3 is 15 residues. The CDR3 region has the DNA TGTGCCTGGAGTGTAGTAGCGGGAGAAGTAGATACGCAGTATTTT. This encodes CAWSVVAGEVDTQYF.

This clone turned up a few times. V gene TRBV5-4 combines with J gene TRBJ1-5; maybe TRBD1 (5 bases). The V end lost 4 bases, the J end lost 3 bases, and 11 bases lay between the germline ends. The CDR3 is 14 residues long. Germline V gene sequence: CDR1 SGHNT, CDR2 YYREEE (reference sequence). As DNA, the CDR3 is TGTGCCAGCAGCGTTCAGGGTTCCAATCAGCCCCAGCATTTT. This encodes CASSVQGSNQPQHF.

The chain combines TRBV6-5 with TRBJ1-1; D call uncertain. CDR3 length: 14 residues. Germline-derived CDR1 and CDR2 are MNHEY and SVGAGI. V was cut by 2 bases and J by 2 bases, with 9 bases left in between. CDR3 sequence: CASSYAHPNTEAFF. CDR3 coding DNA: TGTGCCAGCAGTTACGCACATCCTAACACTGAAGCTTTCTTT.

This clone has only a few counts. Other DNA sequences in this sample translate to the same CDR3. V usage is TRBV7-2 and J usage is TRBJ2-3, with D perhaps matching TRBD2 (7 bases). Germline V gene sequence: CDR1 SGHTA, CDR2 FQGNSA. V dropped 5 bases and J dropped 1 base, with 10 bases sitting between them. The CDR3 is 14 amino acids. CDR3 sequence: CASSVGGRTDTQYF. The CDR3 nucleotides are TGTGCCAGCAGCGTCGGGGGGCGCACAGATACGCAGTATTTT. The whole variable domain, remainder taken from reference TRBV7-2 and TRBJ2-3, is GAGVSQSPSNKVTEKGKDVELRCDPISGHTALYWYRQSLGQGLEFLIYFQGNSAPDKSGLPSDRFSAERTGGSVSTLTIQRTQQEDSAVYLCASSVGGRTDTQYFGPGTRLTVL.

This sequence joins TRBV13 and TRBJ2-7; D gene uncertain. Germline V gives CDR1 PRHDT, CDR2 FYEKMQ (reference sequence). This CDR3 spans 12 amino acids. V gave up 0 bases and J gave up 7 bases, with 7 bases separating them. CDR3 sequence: CASSLGRYEQYF. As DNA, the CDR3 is TGTGCCAGCAGCTTAGGAAGGTATGAGCAGTACTTC.

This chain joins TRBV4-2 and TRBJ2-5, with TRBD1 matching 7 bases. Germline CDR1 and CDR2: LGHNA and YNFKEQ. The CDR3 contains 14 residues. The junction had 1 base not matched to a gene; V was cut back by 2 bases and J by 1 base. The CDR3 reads CASSQRQGQETQYF. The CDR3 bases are TGTGCCAGCAGCCAAAGACAGGGCCAAGAGACCCAGTACTTC.

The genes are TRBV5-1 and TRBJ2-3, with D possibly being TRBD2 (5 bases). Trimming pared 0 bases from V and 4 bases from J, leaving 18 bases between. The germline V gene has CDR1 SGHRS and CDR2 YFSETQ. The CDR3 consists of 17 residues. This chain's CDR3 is CASSLAIVTPRADTQYF. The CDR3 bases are TGCGCCAGCAGCTTGGCCATCGTGACTCCGCGGGCAGATACGCAGTATTTT.

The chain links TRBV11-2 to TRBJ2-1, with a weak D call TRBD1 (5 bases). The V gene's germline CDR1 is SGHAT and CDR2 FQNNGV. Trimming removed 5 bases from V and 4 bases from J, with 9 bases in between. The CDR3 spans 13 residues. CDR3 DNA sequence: TGTGCCAGCAGCCTCGACAGTTACAATGAGCAGTTCTTC. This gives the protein CASSLDSYNEQFF.

CDR3 sequence reads: CASSPDREAPEAFF. The CDR3 DNA is TGTGCCAGCAGCCCGGACAGGGAGGCTCCTGAAGCTTTCTTT. This chain joins TRBV7-3 and TRBJ1-1; 8 bases agree with TRBD1. Germline assignment: CDR1 SGHTA and CDR2 FQGTGA. The CDR3 contains 14 residues. V gave up 5 bases and J gave up 6 bases; unmatched junction bases: 8.